This T cell receptor beta chain was obtained from a study of T cell responses to AZD1222 COVID-19 vaccine (dated by TCRdb to the early 2020s). Describing the broader study: TCR sequencing covered some 240 trial participants: 200 to 220 given two doses of AZD1222 and 26 given two doses of MenACWY control vaccine. Enrollment into the trials was organized by age into subgroups of 18-55, 56-69 and 70-plus years, and those subgroups contained roughly 160, 29 and 62 TCR-sequenced participants, respectively.

The time point label on this specimen signifies: about 28 days (+/-7) after the second vaccine dose. AZD1222 recipients with second doses at about 4 weeks or about 12 weeks were pooled, because spike-specific TCR depth and breadth did not differ between schedules. Samples from vaccinated people were obtained from the UK trials COV001 and COV002, which included a single-blind randomized controlled phase 2/3 trial of AZD1222 (ChAdOx1 nCoV-19) in healthy adults. Trial participant PBMC samples were collected at day 0 and day 28 after the second dose for TCRbeta chain sequencing. V is reduced by 3 bases and J by 0 bases, leaving a spacing of 12 bases between them. The CDR3, from cysteine to phenylalanine, totals 16 residues. The only DNA kept is the CDR3, 48 bases in frame from the first base. The germline V gene supplies CDR1 MDHEN and CDR2 SYDVKM. Overall study outcomes, separate from this receptor: After two AZD1222 doses, both the breadth and the depth of spike-specific TCRs were significantly higher than at day 0 and than in MenACWY recipients. The vaccine-associated CD4 TCRs covered the entire spike protein, and the dominant responses fell in regions 160-218 and 743-854. Reportedly, close to half of the unique spike-specific TCRs recognized epitopes lying outside the regions that are mutated in the B.1.351 and B.1.1.7 variants. Participants were mostly white British and included more females than males, and it was suggested by the authors that clonal diversity may have been underestimated. The 56-69-year group was small, and its depth increase did not reach significance, likely because of low power. Conclusions about previously exposed vaccinees were limited because only six AZD1222 recipients were SARS-CoV-2 seropositive at baseline. Because no samples from the day 14 peak response were available, repertoires could be characterized only after the peak T cell response.

Of note for this clone: What antigen it recognizes has not been identified. Base qualities are not recorded, but no much larger clone differs from it by a single base.

The CDR3 regions of human TCRbeta chains were analyzed by immunosequencing. In the paper's pipeline: Repertoire TCRs were matched against a reference library of SARS-CoV-2-specific TCRs generated with the MIRA antigen-specificity platform. Breadth meant the fraction of unique TCRs that were SARS-CoV-2-associated, whereas depth meant the fraction of total T cells that were SARS-CoV-2-associated. Using the MIRA data, each spike-specific TCR was assigned both to the spike region to which the TCR was reactive and to a CD4 or CD8 class. Log10-transformed breadth and depth values were compared by one-way ANOVA with Sidak's multiple comparisons tests. The immuneACCESS repertoire file appears here via TCRdb, limited to in-frame rearrangements. These files lack a portion of the clones; in checked studies, under half of the deficit traces to unresolved V genes, and the cause of the others is not known. The V and J calls and clone size are taken from that table; D and trimming were inferred from the DNA. The sample table contains 150,000 to 200,000 clones; only one count was recorded for roughly 91% of them. The leading ten clones occupy roughly 1.9% of the sample.

The material sequenced was peripheral blood, taken 28 days after the second AZD1222 dose. This sequence was found in an adult who received the AZD1222 COVID-19 vaccine. The rearrangement joined TRBV28 to TRBJ1-5; the D gene is unclear. The DNA sequence is TGTGCCAGCAGTTTGCTCGCTCCAAATAGCAATCAGCCCCAGCATTTT. Translation gives CASSLLAPNSNQPQHF.